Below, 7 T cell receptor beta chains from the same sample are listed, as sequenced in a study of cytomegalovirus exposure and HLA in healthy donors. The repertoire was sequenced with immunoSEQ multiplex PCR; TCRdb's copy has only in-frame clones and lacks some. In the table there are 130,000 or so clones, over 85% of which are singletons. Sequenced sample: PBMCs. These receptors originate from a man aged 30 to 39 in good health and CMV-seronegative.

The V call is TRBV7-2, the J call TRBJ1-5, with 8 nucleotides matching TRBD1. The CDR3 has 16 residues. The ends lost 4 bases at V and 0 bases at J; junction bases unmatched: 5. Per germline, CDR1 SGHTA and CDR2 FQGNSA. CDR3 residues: CASSSDRAYSNQPQHF. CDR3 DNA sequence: TGTGCCAGCAGCTCGGACAGGGCTTATAGCAATCAGCCCCAGCATTTT.

CDR3 sequence: CASSQDTGANTEAFF. The CDR3 bases are TGTGCCAGCAGCCAAGATACTGGGGCGAACACTGAAGCTTTCTTT. The chain has TRBV4-2 and TRBJ1-1; tentatively, D is TRBD1 (5 bases). Germline CDR1 reads LGHNA; CDR2 reads YNFKEQ. V was clipped by 0 bases and J by 1 base, with 9 bases between them. This CDR3 region has 15 residues.

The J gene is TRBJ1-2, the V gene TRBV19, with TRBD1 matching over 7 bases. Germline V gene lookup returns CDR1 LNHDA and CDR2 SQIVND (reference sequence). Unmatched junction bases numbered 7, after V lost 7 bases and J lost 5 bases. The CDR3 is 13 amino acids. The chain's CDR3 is CASTMDRLYGYTF. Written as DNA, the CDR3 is TGTGCCAGTACCATGGACAGGCTGTATGGCTACACCTTC.

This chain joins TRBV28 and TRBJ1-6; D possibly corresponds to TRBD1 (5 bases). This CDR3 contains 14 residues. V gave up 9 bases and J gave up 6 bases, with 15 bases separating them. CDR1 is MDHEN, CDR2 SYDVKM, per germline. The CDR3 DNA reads TGTGCCAGTTTAGGGGCAGGGCCTAATTCACCCCTCCACTTT. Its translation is CASLGAGPNSPLHF. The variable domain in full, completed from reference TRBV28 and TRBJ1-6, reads DVKVTQSSRYLVKRTGEKVFLECVQDMDHENMFWYRQDPGLGLRLIYFSYDVKMKEKGDIPEGYSVSREKKERFSLILESASTNQTSMYLCASLGAGPNSPLHFGNGTRLTVT.

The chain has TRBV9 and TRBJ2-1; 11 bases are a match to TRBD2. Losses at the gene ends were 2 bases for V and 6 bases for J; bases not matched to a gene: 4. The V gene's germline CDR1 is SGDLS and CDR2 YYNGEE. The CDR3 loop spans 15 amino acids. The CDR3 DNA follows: TGTGCCAGCAGCGTCGGGACTAGCGGTAGCAATGAGCAGTTCTTC. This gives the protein CASSVGTSGSNEQFF.

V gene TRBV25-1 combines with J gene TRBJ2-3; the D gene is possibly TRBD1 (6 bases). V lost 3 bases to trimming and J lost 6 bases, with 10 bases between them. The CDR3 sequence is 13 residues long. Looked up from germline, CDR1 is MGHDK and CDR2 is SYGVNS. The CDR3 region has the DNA TGTGCCAGCAGTGACTACAGGGAGGATACGCAGTATTTT. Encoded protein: CASSDYREDTQYF. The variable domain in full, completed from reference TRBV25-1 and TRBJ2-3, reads EADIYQTPRYLVIGTGKKITLECSQTMGHDKMYWYQQDPGMELHLIHYSYGVNSTEKGDLSSESTVSRIRTEHFPLTLESARPSHTSQYLCASSDYREDTQYFGPGTRLTVL.

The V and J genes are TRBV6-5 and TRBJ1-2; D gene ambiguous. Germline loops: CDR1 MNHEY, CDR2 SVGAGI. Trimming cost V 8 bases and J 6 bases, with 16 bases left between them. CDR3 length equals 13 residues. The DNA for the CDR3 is TGTGCCAGCTCCAAATCTTCGGTTAATGGCTACACCTTC. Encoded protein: CASSKSSVNGYTF.